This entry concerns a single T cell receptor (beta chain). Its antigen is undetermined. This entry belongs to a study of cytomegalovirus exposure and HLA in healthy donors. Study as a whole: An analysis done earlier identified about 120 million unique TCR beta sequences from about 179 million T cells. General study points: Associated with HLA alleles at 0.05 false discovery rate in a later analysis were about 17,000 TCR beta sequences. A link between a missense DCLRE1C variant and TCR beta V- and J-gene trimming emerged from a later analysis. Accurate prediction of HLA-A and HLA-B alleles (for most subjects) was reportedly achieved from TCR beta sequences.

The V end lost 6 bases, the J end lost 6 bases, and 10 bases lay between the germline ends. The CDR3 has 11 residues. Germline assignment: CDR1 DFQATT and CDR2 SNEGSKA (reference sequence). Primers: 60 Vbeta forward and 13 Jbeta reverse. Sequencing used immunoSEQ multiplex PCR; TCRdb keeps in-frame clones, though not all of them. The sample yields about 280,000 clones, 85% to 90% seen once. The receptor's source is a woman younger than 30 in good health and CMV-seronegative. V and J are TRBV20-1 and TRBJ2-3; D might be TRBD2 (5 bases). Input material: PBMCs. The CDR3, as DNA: TGCAGTGCCCCTAGCTTTGATACGCAGTATTTT. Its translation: CSAPSFDTQYF.